This T cell receptor (beta chain) was retrieved from a study of blood T cell repertoires in COVID-19 (dated by TCRdb to about 2020). General notes on the study: Samples covering the acute and convalescent phases of COVID-19 were provided by collaborators in the United States, Italy and Spain. The prospective study material was composed of cDNA or gDNA derived from T cells, B-cell-depleted T cells, or PBMCs. Deeply sampled blood TCRbeta repertoires from subjects exposed to, actively infected with, or recovered from COVID-19 were included in the dataset. The repertoires were released in a freely available public database meant as a resource for research on the immune response to SARS-CoV-2. Samples came from the ongoing ImmuneRACE study (first 160 participants) plus 1,254 subjects from 6 global collaborators. A de-identified subject ID, COVID-19 status, age in years and sex were almost always included in the sample metadata. HLA class I and class II types, where available, came from metadata supplied by the sample provider rather than from assay-based typing.

Whole blood was collected in K2EDTA tubes by collaborating institutions according to the institutions' own protocols. For TCRbeta analysis, collaborators shipped samples in one of three forms: frozen whole blood, isolated PBMCs, or DNA extracted from either of those sample types. Germline trimming amounts to 5 bases on V and 0 bases on J, with 9 as the count of junction bases outside the gene matches. Reading the germline V gene (reference sequence) gives CDR1 SEHNR and CDR2 FQNEAQ. The CDR3 covers 16 residues, taking in both the cysteine and the phenylalanine. Of the read, only the CDR3 DNA is kept; its 48 bases are in frame from base 1. In regard to this clone: No antigen is known for it. Per-base qualities were not stored, and no clone one base away is much larger.

What the authors observed across the whole study: The quantity of clinical and demographic metadata differed by source and by participant and was supplied without curation.

The immunoSEQ Assay, a bias-controlled multiplex PCR, was used to amplify TCRbeta CDR3 regions from genomic DNA. For the original study's pipeline: Within the assay, amplification of reference gene primers was used to estimate how many nucleated cells each sample contained. To quantify the absolute abundance of each unique TCRbeta CDR3 rearrangement, sequence reads were collapsed and filtered. For each sample, productive Simpson clonality was calculated as the square root of Simpson's diversity index across productive rearrangements. Drawn from immuneACCESS, this table holds only the in-frame rearrangements with V and J called that TCRdb kept. Clones are partly lost; checked studies trace under half to an unresolved V gene and leave the rest unexplained. Clone size and V and J calls were adopted from that table, with D and trimming inferred from the DNA. The sample profile shows 100,000 or so clones; approximately 80% of them were found once. The biggest ten clones account for 8.5% to 12% of the sample.

The sequenced material came from peripheral blood. This receptor was obtained from a human donor in a cohort sampled during active COVID-19. The V and J segments used are TRBV7-9 and TRBJ2-7; TRBD2 agrees with 8 junctional bases. The DNA reads TGTGCCAGCAGCGGGGCGGGGGGCGAAAGCTCCTACGAGCAGTACTTC. The resulting protein is CASSGAGGESSYEQYF. When the CDR3 is completed using the reference TRBV7-9 and TRBJ2-7 genes on either side, the full variable domain is DTGVSQNPRHKITKRGQNVTFRCDPISEHNRLYWYRQTLGQGPEFLTYFQNEAQLEKSRLLSDRFSAERPKGSFSTLEIQRTEQGDSAMYLCASSGAGGESSYEQYFGPGTRLTVT.